The 22 T cell receptor beta chains below come from one sample, sequenced in a study of CD8+CD57+ T cells in acquired aplastic anemia. The study profiled TCR beta VDJ and CDR3 using genomic DNA as template. TCRdb re-called the reads with MiXCR, one entry per CDR3 protein. The top ten clones hold about 68% of a sample with roughly 81,000 distinct CDR3 sequences, around 44% of them seen once. The sample taken for sequencing was sorted CD4+, CD8+, or CD8+CD57+ T cells (not recorded which) from PBMCs. Source of these receptors: a human donor in good health, serving as a control.

This clonotype was seen ten or more times. The chain couples TRBV27 to TRBJ1-2; TRBD1 matches 9 bases. V trimming: 5 bases; J trimming: 1 base; junction bases outside the gene matches: 5. This CDR3 region has 15 residues. The germline V gene encodes CDR1 MNHEY and CDR2 SMNVEV (reference sequence). The CDR3 sequence is CASSPTGQGNYGYTF. The CDR3 DNA reads as TGTGCCAGCAGTCCCACGGGACAGGGTAACTATGGCTACACCTTC.

The genes are TRBV20-1 and TRBJ2-7, with D perhaps being TRBD1 or TRBD2 (5 bases each). The CDR3 is 11 amino acids. Trimming took 7 bases from V and 5 from J, leaving 12 bases between them. In germline, CDR1 is DFQATT, CDR2 SNEGSKA (reference sequence). CDR3 sequence: CSVYGGHEQYF. The CDR3 DNA is TGCAGTGTATATGGGGGTCACGAGCAGTACTTC.

The rearrangement uses TRBV7-9 and TRBJ2-5; perhaps TRBD2 as D (5 bases). The CDR3 extends over 12 amino acids. The germline CDR1 and CDR2 sequences are SEHNR and FQNEAQ (reference sequence). The V and J ends lost 5 bases and 5 bases respectively, with 9 bases between them. CDR3 in amino acids: CASSRSGETQYF. The CDR3 bases are TGTGCCAGCAGCCGGTCGGGGGAGACCCAGTACTTC.

V and J are TRBV20-1 and TRBJ2-7; D remains unclear. Germline values: CDR1 DFQATT, CDR2 SNEGSKA (reference sequence). The V end was cut by 0 bases, the J end by 7 bases, with 10 bases between. This CDR3 is 12 amino acids long. The CDR3 loop is CSARERGWEQYF. The CDR3 region has the DNA TGCAGTGCTAGAGAGCGTGGTTGGGAGCAGTACTTC.

The V call is TRBV5-1, the J call TRBJ2-3; D may be TRBD2 (5 bases). The V gene's germline CDR1 is SGHRS and CDR2 YFSETQ. Trimming removed 1 base at V and 9 bases at J, with 6 bases between. CDR3 length equals 11 residues. CDR3 DNA: TGCGCCAGCAGCTTGCGAGGGACGCAGTATTTT. It is translated as CASSLRGTQYF.

A single count supports this clonotype. The V and J genes are TRBV20-1 and TRBJ2-5; 10 bases are a match to TRBD2. The junction had 11 bases not matched to a gene; V was cut back by 0 bases and J by 4 bases. The CDR3 length is 17 residues. Germline V gives CDR1 DFQATT, CDR2 SNEGSKA (reference sequence). The CDR3 is CSARDFQRGGVGETQYF. The CDR3 DNA reads as TGCAGTGCTAGAGATTTTCAGCGGGGGGGGGTCGGAGAGACCCAGTACTTC.

This clonotype was seen many times. The rearrangement joins TRBV7-8 to TRBJ2-1; D unresolved. CDR3 length equals 13 residues. Germline-derived CDR1 and CDR2 are SGHVS and FQNEAQ. The V end was cut by 1 base, the J end by 9 bases, with 10 bases between. CDR3 coding DNA: TGTGCCAGCAGCTTAGTTGGGCGAATTGAGCAGTTCTTC. The encoded protein is CASSLVGRIEQFF.

This clonotype was picked up many times. This chain links TRBV2 with TRBJ2-3, with D perhaps matching TRBD2 (7 bases). Trimming took off 3 bases at V and 5 bases at J, with 12 bases between the two ends. This CDR3 contains 14 residues. Per the germline V gene, CDR1 is SNHLY and CDR2 is FYNNEI. Written as DNA, the CDR3 is TGTGCCAGCAGTGAGGGGAGGGGGGTAGATACGCAGTATTTT. Protein product: CASSEGRGVDTQYF.

This chain links TRBV24-1 with TRBJ2-3; the match to TRBD2 covers 12 bases. With 8 bases clipped from V and 6 bases from J, the junction kept 5 bases outside the gene matches. CDR1 and CDR2 from the germline V gene are KGHDR and SFDVKD. The CDR3 sequence is 14 residues long. This CDR3 reads CATTSGRASDTQYF. The CDR3 nucleotides read TGTGCCACCACTAGCGGGAGGGCCTCGGATACGCAGTATTTT.

CDR3 sequence: CSARDGLSEQYF. The CDR3 DNA follows: TGCAGTGCTAGAGATGGTCTGAGCGAGCAGTACTTC. The V gene is TRBV20-1, the J gene TRBJ2-7; no definite D call. The V end was cut by 0 bases, the J end by 6 bases, with 9 bases between. The CDR3 runs 12 residues. Germline V CDR1 and CDR2: DFQATT, SNEGSKA (reference sequence).

The chain joins TRBV28 to TRBJ1-2; TRBD1 matches at 7 bases. Germline trimming cut 4 bases from V and 8 bases from J; bases unmatched to any gene: 7. Germline V CDR1 and CDR2: MDHEN, SYDVKM. The CDR3 loop spans 13 amino acids. CDR3 in DNA: TGTGCCAGCAGTTCACAGGGGATGGAGGGCTACACCTTC. Its protein is CASSSQGMEGYTF.

This CDR3 reads CSTRTDYGYTF. CDR3 DNA: TGCAGCACGAGGACTGACTATGGCTACACCTTC. The gene calls are TRBV20-1 and TRBJ1-2; D gene uncertain. The CDR3 totals 11 residues. Germline V lookup: CDR1 DFQATT, CDR2 SNEGSKA (reference sequence).

The chain carries TRBV6-1 and TRBJ1-1, with D perhaps TRBD1 (5 bases). CDR3 length: 12 amino acids. CDR1 MNHNS and CDR2 SASEGT come from the germline V gene. V was trimmed by 6 bases and J by 3 bases, leaving 8 bases between them. The CDR3, as DNA: TGTGCCAGCAGAAAGGGGTACACTGAAGCTTTCTTT. It translates to CASRKGYTEAFF.

This clonotype occurred many times. The chain couples TRBV19 to TRBJ1-2; D is ambiguous. The germline V gene encodes CDR1 LNHDA and CDR2 SQIVND (reference sequence). The CDR3 runs to 14 residues. V was clipped by 3 bases and J by 7 bases, with 15 bases between them. The CDR3 spells CASSIGPGRVGYTF. In DNA form, the CDR3 reads TGTGCCAGTAGTATCGGCCCAGGACGAGTTGGCTACACCTTC.

This clonotype was observed at least ten times. V and J are TRBV29-1 and TRBJ1-3; D unresolved. Germline lookup yields CDR1 SQVTM and CDR2 ANQGSEA. Trimming left V 1 base short and J 7 bases short, with 8 bases between. The CDR3 has 12 amino acids. CDR3 nucleotides: TGCAGCGTTGAAGTTGTCGCGAACACCATATATTTT. Translated: CSVEVVANTIYF.

This clonotype was seen ten or more times. A much more abundant neighbour one base away suggests this may be a read error. The chain employs TRBV7-8 and TRBJ2-7; D remains unclear. V lost 5 bases, J lost 2 bases, and 4 bases lay in between. This CDR3 is built from 11 residues. Germline V gene lookup returns CDR1 SGHVS and CDR2 FQNEAQ. This CDR3 is CASSTAYEQYF. CDR3 DNA sequence: TGTGCCAGCAGCACCGCCTACGAGCAGTACTTC. The full variable domain, its missing parts supplied by reference TRBV7-8 and TRBJ2-7, is GAGVSQSPRYKVAKRGQDVALRCDPISGHVSLFWYQQALGQGPEFLTYFQNEAQLDKSGLPSDRFFAERPEGSVSTLKIQRTQQEDSAVYLCASSTAYEQYFGPGTRLTVT.

The rearrangement joins TRBV29-1 to TRBJ1-1, with TRBD1 as a possible D gene (5 bases). CDR3 length: 12 residues. V lost 7 bases and J lost 1, with 10 bases in between. Germline assignment: CDR1 SQVTM and CDR2 ANQGSEA. CDR3 region: CSGGGANTEAFF. In nucleotides, the CDR3 is TGCAGCGGGGGGGGAGCGAACACTGAAGCTTTCTTT.

In regard to this clonotype: Possible read error: a much larger clone is one base away. The chain carries TRBV12-3 or TRBV12-4 and TRBJ2-5, with no clear D. The CDR3 has 13 amino acids. The CDR3 region is CASSWPGTETQCF. Here the CDR3 DNA reads TGTGCCAGCAGTTGGCCCGGTACAGAGACCCAGTGCTTC.

Concerning this clonotype: It may be a read error: a sequence one base away is much more abundant. The chain joins TRBV7-6 to TRBJ2-2, with 8 bases aligning to TRBD1. This CDR3 contains 15 residues. Looked up from germline, CDR1 is SGHVS and CDR2 is FNYEAQ. CDR3 sequence reads: CASTRGQGATGALFF. CDR3 nucleotide sequence: TGTGCCAGCACCCGAGGGCAGGGGGCGACCGGGGCGCTGTTTTTT.

This clonotype occurred many times. The chain combines TRBV9 with TRBJ2-7, with D possibly matching TRBD1 (5 bases). CDR1 SGDLS and CDR2 YYNGEE come from the germline V gene. V dropped 5 bases and J dropped 2 bases, with 14 bases sitting between them. The CDR3 totals 14 residues. As DNA, the CDR3 is TGTGCCAGCAGTAGAGCAGGGTTAGCCTACGAGCAGTACTTC. Translating gives CASSRAGLAYEQYF.

The chain carries TRBV5-1 and TRBJ1-2; TRBD1 agrees at 11 bases. CDR1 and CDR2 from the germline V gene are SGHRS and YFSETQ. The CDR3 spans 14 residues. With 4 bases clipped from V and 5 bases from J, the junction kept 4 bases outside the gene matches. CDR3 DNA: TGCGCCAGCAGCGATGGGACAGGGGGTTATGGCTACACCTTC. Translating gives CASSDGTGGYGYTF.

The gene calls are TRBV6-4 and TRBJ2-1; 10 bases match TRBD2. With V trimmed by 5 bases and J by 8 bases, 6 bases remained unmatched. This CDR3 has 14 residues. Germline loops: CDR1 MRHNA, CDR2 SNTAGT. CDR3 sequence reads: CASSQERGGHEQFF. As DNA, the CDR3 is TGTGCCAGCAGTCAAGAGCGGGGGGGCCATGAGCAGTTCTTC.